Here is one T cell receptor (beta chain) with its context. Its cognate antigen has yet to be identified. No clone much larger than this one lies a single base away; base qualities are absent. Libraries were constructed by 5' RACE. Sequenced using an Illumina HiSeq 2500. The second PCR ran for roughly 6 to 11 cycles and used a J-beta primer mix along with a sample-barcoded 5' primer. A unique molecular identifier was introduced onto each TCR beta cDNA molecule by a template-switch 5' adaptor carrying 12 random nucleotides. At least 2.5 million CDR3-containing paired-end reads were obtained from each sample. All of the RNA was converted into first-strand cDNA using the Mint cDNA synthesis kit, with a TRBC-specific oligonucleotide serving as the primer. Following uracil-DNA glycosylase treatment, a first 18-cycle PCR with universal primers M1SS and BC2_uni_R was performed on all cDNA. As for the authors' bioinformatics: For normalization, 1 million high-quality reads, each with a distinct molecular identifier, were randomly selected from each sample. Instead of being binned into consensus sequences, reads that shared molecular identifiers were thrown out. MiTCR, with a Q25 quality threshold and the strictest error-elimination algorithm, was used for CDR3 identification, clonotype clustering and error correction. A nonparametric unseen species model using Euler transformation provided a lower-bound estimate of total TCR beta diversity. Using fastp at Q25 and MiXCR, TCRdb reprocessed the public reads and kept productive beta chains. Records with the same CDR3 protein are collapsed into one entry carrying the most frequent genes and DNA. It is TCRdb's table, rather than the study itself, that gives the V and J calls and clone size. The sample includes hundreds of thousands of distinct CDR3 sequences, with roughly 56% observed a single time. The ten largest clones add up to 20% to 30% of the sample.

These data come from a study of blood T cells in healthy people across ages (dated by TCRdb to 2014 to 2015). A note on the overall study: In model experiments, template switching captured roughly one uniquely barcoded TCR beta cDNA molecule for every two T cells. Age-related changes in TCR beta repertoire diversity were measured in the study by deep sequencing normalized with unique cDNA molecular identifiers. The study analyzed two additional independent replicas of 1 million unique cDNA reads from the same blood draw for two donors, one aged 18 to 30 and one aged 80 or older. Four age groups were formed from the donors: young (average approximately 15 years), middle-aged (approximately 39), aged (62) and long-lived (about 75). To avoid experimental bias, donors of different ages were spread randomly across the sequencing lanes. Broad study findings and their caveats: As age increased, observed TCR beta diversity per million T cells dropped in a roughly linear way, and a significant reduction was already evident by age 40. Conclusive comparison of naive and antigen-experienced compartments was prevented by the profiling of bulk unsorted PBMCs. Compared with the aged group, the long-lived group had more naive CD4+ T cells, fewer expanded clones and increased TCR diversity, suggesting age selection. Because donor CMV infection status was unknown, age-related changes in expanded clonotypes were potentially confounded. There was a strong correlation between observed TCR beta diversity and the percentage of naive T cells measured by flow cytometry. Estimates of total diversity based on one million sequenced T cells were regarded as lower bounds and as underestimates.

The germline ends are 13 bases apart after V is trimmed by 3 bases and J by 1 base. There are 15 amino acids in the CDR3, from cysteine to phenylalanine inclusive. Only CDR3 DNA remains: 45 bases, in frame from the first base. In the germline V gene, CDR1 corresponds to SNHLY and CDR2 to FYNNEI. The donors were roughly 39 Caucasian individuals from Russia, aged roughly 6 to 90 years, who were systemically healthy. Roughly 10 milliliters of peripheral blood were drawn from each donor into EDTA-treated Vacutainer tubes. PBMCs were isolated by Ficoll-Paque density-gradient centrifugation, with at least 6.5 million obtained per sample. Trizol reagent was used to extract total RNA from the PBMCs, yielding at least 6 micrograms per sample. The percentages of naive CD45RAhigh/CD27high T cells were determined by flow cytometry on a PBMC aliquot from every donor.

Sequencing was performed on blood. This TCR was recovered from a man in his forties in good health. The V gene is TRBV2 and the J gene is TRBJ2-7; the D gene is tentatively TRBD1 or TRBD2, each matching 5 bases. The CDR3 region: CASSEFPGRSYEQYF. The nucleotides are TGTGCCAGCAGTGAGTTTCCGGGACGGTCCTACGAGCAGTACTTC. The entire variable domain, with the stretches around the CDR3 drawn from the reference TRBV2 and TRBJ2-7 proteins, is EPEVTQTPSHQVTQMGQEVILRCVPISNHLYFYWYRQILGQKVEFLVSFYNNEISEKSEIFDDQFSVERPDGSNFTLKIRSTKLEDSAMYFCASSEFPGRSYEQYFGPGTRLTVT.